This T cell receptor (beta chain) stems from a study of vaccination and CD4 T cells after COVID-19. About the study: Post-COVID sampling occurred a median about 110 days after diagnosis (range 35 to 161). Post-vaccine sampling followed dose two by a median approximately 74 days (range 14 to 241).

Treatment specified: roughly 10-day PBMC culture with coronavirus spike peptide pools or control peptides (ViraFEST assay). ViraFEST used peptide pools to expand antigen-specific T cells, then sequenced TCRs. Cells received half-medium changes with fresh IL-2 medium on days 3 and 7. At the Johns Hopkins FTIC core, DNA taken from cultured CD4+ T cells was sequenced by way of the Oncomine TCR Beta short-read assay. TCRdb reanalysed the PCR reads using MiXCR and keeps one entry per CDR3 protein. The sample yields some 14,000 distinct CDR3 sequences, approximately 58% seen once. With regard to this clonotype: Its specificity is unknown.

This CDR3 spans 13 amino acids. The V end lost 2 bases, the J end lost 5 bases, and 10 bases lay between the germline ends. The germline gives CDR1 DFQATT, CDR2 SNEGSKA (reference sequence). Sequences were obtained from CD4+ T cells from blood, cultured in vitro. The source is a human donor who had recovered from COVID-19. The chain joins TRBV20-1 to TRBJ1-5, with D perhaps TRBD1 (5 bases). The CDR3 loop reads CSARYGGDQPQHF. For the CDR3, the DNA is TGCAGTGCTAGATATGGGGGAGATCAGCCCCAGCATTTT.